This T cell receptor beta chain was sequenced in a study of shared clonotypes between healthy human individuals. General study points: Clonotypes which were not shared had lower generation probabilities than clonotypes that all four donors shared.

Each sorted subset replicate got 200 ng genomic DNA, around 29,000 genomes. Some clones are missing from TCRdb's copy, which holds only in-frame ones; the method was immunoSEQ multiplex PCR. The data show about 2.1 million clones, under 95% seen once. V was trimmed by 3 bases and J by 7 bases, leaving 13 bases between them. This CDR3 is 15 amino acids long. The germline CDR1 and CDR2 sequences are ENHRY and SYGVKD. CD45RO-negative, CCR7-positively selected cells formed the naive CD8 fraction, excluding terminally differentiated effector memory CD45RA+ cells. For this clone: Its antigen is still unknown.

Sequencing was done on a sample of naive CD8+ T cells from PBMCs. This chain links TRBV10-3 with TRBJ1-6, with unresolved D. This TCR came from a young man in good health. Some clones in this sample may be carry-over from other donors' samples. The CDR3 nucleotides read TGTGCCATCAGTGACGGGCACCCCAACAATTCACCCCTCCACTTT. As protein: CAISDGHPNNSPLHF.